These 13 T cell receptor beta chains share one sample of origin, sequenced in a study of CD8+CD57+ T cells in acquired aplastic anemia. Using genomic DNA as the template, TCR beta VDJ and CDR3 profiling was carried out. TCRdb redid the calling of the reads with MiXCR, one entry per CDR3 protein. Of about 220,000 distinct CDR3 sequences detected, 34% appear once; the ten largest clones hold around 1.1%. The sample consisted of sorted CD4+, CD8+, or CD8+CD57+ T cells (not recorded which) from PBMCs. The receptors were gathered from a human donor in good health, serving as a control.

This clonotype has just a few counts. This chain connects TRBV7-8 to TRBJ2-7; 15 bases align to TRBD2. Germline V lookup: CDR1 SGHVS, CDR2 FQNEAQ. This CDR3 comprises 16 residues. The junction had 5 bases not matched to a gene; V was cut back by 6 bases and J by 2 bases. Written as DNA, the CDR3 is TGTGCCAGCAGGCCAGGACTAGCGGGGGGGACCTACGAGCAGTACTTC. Translating gives CASRPGLAGGTYEQYF.

As to this clonotype: This may come from a read error, since a much larger clone is one base off. The J gene is TRBJ1-1, the V gene TRBV5-1; 7 bases are a match to TRBD1. The CDR3 extends over 15 amino acids. In germline, CDR1 is SGHRS, CDR2 YFSETQ. The DNA of the CDR3 is TGCGCCAGCAGCTTGGTAGGGGGCGTGTACACTGAAGCTTCCTTT. Protein sequence: CASSLVGGVYTEASF.

This clonotype was found many times. The CDR3 DNA is TGTGCCAGCAGCTTGATGGTCCTTCGGGACAGTTCCTACGAGCAGTACTTC. This sequence encodes CASSLMVLRDSSYEQYF. The chain links TRBV5-4 to TRBJ2-7; 7 bases are a match to TRBD1. The CDR3 sequence is 17 residues long. V shed 1 base and J 1 base; nucleotides not matched to a gene: 11. Germline CDR1 reads SGHNT; CDR2 reads YYREEE (reference sequence).

This clonotype was counted only a few times. The chain carries TRBV5-1 and TRBJ1-1, with D perhaps matching TRBD1 (5 bases). CDR3 size: 15 residues. The V end lost 0 bases, the J end lost 4 bases, and 13 bases lay between the germline ends. The germline V gene has CDR1 SGHRS and CDR2 YFSETQ. CDR3 loop: CASSLVPGPSTEAFF. CDR3 nucleotide sequence: TGCGCCAGCAGCTTGGTTCCGGGGCCCAGCACTGAAGCTTTCTTT.

The CDR3 is CSLGLGLNGYTF. CDR3 sequence (DNA): TGCAGCTTGGGCCTGGGCTTGAATGGCTACACCTTC. The V gene is TRBV29-1, the J gene TRBJ1-2, with no clear D. Germline V gives CDR1 SQVTM, CDR2 ANQGSEA. There are 12 residues in the CDR3. Trimming took off 8 bases at V and 6 bases at J, with 16 bases between the two ends.

The genes are TRBV24-1 and TRBJ2-5; 9 nucleotides agree with TRBD2. The trim removed 8 bases at V and 2 bases at J, leaving 2 bases unmatched. The V gene's germline CDR1 is KGHDR and CDR2 SFDVKD. The CDR3 extends over 13 amino acids. CDR3: CATKAGGQETQYF. The CDR3 region has the DNA TGTGCCACCAAGGCGGGGGGGCAAGAGACCCAGTACTTC.

This clonotype was recorded many times. The chain employs TRBV20-1 and TRBJ2-1, with 11 bases matching TRBD2. The CDR3 sequence is 17 residues long. CDR1 and CDR2 from the germline V gene are DFQATT and SNEGSKA (reference sequence). V lost 1 base and J lost 0; bases outside the gene matches: 5. CDR3 residues: CSARVLAGGSSYNEQFF. The CDR3 DNA follows: TGCAGTGCTAGAGTCCTAGCGGGGGGCAGCTCCTACAATGAGCAGTTCTTC.

This chain joins TRBV24-1 and TRBJ1-5; 8 bases map to TRBD1. The CDR3 length is 16 residues. V lost 3 bases, J lost 8 bases, and 11 bases stayed unmatched. Germline assignment: CDR1 KGHDR and CDR2 SFDVKD. Written as DNA, the CDR3 is TGTGCCACCAGTGATCTCACAGGGGGGGAAGGTAAGCCCCAGCATTTT. Amino acid sequence: CATSDLTGGEGKPQHF.

This chain uses TRBV4-3 with TRBJ1-2, with 7 bases that match TRBD1. Germline V gene data show CDR1 as LGHNA and CDR2 as YSLEER. The trim removed 3 bases at V and 5 bases at J, leaving 9 bases unmatched. The CDR3 runs 15 residues. CDR3 loop: CASSQDRDSLYGYTF. The CDR3, as DNA: TGCGCCAGCAGCCAGGACCGGGACAGCTTGTATGGCTACACCTTC.

The V and J genes are TRBV25-1 and TRBJ2-5; a weak D match, TRBD1 (5 bases). With 6 bases removed from V and 0 bases from J, the gap between germline ends came to 8 bases. The CDR3 is made up of 13 amino acids. Germline values: CDR1 MGHDK, CDR2 SYGVNS. The CDR3 reads CASRKGNQETQYF. The CDR3 coding sequence is TGTGCCAGCAGAAAGGGGAACCAAGAGACCCAGTACTTC.

The chain uses TRBV7-9 and TRBJ2-1, with 11 bases aligning to TRBD2. CDR3 length: 16 residues. Germline CDR1 reads SEHNR; CDR2 reads FQNEAQ (reference sequence). V gave up 1 base and J gave up 6 bases; unmatched junction bases: 5. The CDR3 here is CASSLGGTSGFNEQFF. CDR3 coding DNA: TGTGCCAGCAGCTTAGGGGGGACTAGCGGTTTCAATGAGCAGTTCTTC.

As for this clonotype: Being one base from a much bigger clone, this may be a read error. The chain is built from TRBV7-9 and TRBJ2-1, with D unresolved. The V gene's germline CDR1 is SEHNR and CDR2 FQNEAQ (reference sequence). The CDR3 spans 13 residues. V lost 2 bases, J lost 4 bases, and 6 bases lay in between. The DNA for the CDR3 is TGTGCCAGCAGCTTATCAATTTACAATGAGCAGTTCTTC. Translating it yields CASSLSIYNEQFF.

This clonotype came up many times. The chain recombines TRBV29-1 with TRBJ2-7; weak D call: TRBD2 (6 bases). Per germline, CDR1 SQVTM and CDR2 ANQGSEA. This CDR3 is 16 amino acids long. Trimming shortened V by 5 bases and J by 2 bases, and 22 bases separated the two germline ends. CDR3 loop: CSVYPEGTLGPYEQYF. In DNA, the CDR3 is TGCAGCGTTTATCCGGAGGGGACCCTAGGTCCCTACGAGCAGTACTTC.